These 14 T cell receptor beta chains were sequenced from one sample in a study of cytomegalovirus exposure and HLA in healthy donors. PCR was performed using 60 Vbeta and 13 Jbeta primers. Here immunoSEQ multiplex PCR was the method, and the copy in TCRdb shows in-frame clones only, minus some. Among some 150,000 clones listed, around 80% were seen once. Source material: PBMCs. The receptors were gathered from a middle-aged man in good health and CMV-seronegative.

CDR3 sequence: CASSLKELAGENEQFF. In DNA, the CDR3 is TGCGCCAGCAGCCTTAAGGAACTAGCGGGAGAGAATGAGCAGTTCTTC. The chain is built from TRBV4-1 and TRBJ2-1; 11 bases line up with TRBD2. V lost 4 bases and J lost 7; bases outside the gene matches: 9. CDR3 length: 16 amino acids. Looked up from germline, CDR1 is MGHRA and CDR2 is YSYEKL.

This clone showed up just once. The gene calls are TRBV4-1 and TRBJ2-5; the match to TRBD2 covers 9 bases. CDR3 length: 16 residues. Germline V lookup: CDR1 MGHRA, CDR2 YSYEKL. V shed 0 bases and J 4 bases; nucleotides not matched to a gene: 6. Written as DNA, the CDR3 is TGCGCCAGCAGCCAAGAGGGGGGACTAGCTGGAGAGACCCAGTACTTC. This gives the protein CASSQEGGLAGETQYF.

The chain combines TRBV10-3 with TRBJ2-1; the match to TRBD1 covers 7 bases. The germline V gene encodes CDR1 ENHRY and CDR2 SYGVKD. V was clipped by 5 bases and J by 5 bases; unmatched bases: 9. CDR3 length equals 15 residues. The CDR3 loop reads CAISSLRDSDNEQFF. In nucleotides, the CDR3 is TGTGCCATCAGTTCCCTTCGGGACAGTGACAATGAGCAGTTCTTC.

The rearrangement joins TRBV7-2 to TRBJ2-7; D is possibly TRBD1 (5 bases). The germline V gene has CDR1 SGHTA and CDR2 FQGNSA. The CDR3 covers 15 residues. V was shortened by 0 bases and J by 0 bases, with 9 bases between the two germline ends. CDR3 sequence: CASSLALDNSYEQYF. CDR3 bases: TGTGCCAGCAGCTTAGCATTGGACAACTCCTACGAGCAGTACTTC.

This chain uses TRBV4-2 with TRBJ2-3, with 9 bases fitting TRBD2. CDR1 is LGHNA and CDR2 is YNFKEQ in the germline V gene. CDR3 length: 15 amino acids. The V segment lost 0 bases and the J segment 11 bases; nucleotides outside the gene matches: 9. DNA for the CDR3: TGTGCCAGCAGCCAAGAGGGGGCGGGGGGGTGGGTGCAGTATTTT. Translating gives CASSQEGAGGWVQYF.

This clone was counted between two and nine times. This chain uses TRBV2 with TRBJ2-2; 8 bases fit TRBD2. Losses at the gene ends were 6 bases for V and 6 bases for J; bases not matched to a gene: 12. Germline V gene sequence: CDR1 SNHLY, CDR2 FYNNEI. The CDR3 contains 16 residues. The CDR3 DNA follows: TGTGCCAGCAGGAGATCGGGGCGGGAGGACGCCGGGGAGCTGTTTTTT. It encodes CASRRSGREDAGELFF. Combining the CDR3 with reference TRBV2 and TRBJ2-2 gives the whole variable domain EPEVTQTPSHQVTQMGQEVILRCVPISNHLYFYWYRQILGQKVEFLVSFYNNEISEKSEIFDDQFSVERPDGSNFTLKIRSTKLEDSAMYFCASRRSGREDAGELFFGEGSRLTVL.

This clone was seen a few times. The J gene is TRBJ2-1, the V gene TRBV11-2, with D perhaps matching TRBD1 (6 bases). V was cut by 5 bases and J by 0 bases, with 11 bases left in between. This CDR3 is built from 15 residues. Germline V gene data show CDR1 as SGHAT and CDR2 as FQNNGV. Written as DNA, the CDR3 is TGTGCCAGCAGCCCCACAGGGATCTCCTACAATGAGCAGTTCTTC. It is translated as CASSPTGISYNEQFF.

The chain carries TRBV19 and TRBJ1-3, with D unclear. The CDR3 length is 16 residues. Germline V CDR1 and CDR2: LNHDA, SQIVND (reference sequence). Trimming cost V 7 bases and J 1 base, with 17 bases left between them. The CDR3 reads CASTLTDPRSGNTIYF. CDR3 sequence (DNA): TGTGCCAGTACCTTAACAGACCCCAGGTCTGGAAACACCATATATTTT.

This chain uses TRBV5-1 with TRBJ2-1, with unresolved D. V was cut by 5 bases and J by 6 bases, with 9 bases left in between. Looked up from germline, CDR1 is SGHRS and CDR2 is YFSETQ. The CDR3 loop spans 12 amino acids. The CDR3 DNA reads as TGCGCCAGCAGGGGCGAATCCAATGAGCAGTTCTTC. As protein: CASRGESNEQFF.

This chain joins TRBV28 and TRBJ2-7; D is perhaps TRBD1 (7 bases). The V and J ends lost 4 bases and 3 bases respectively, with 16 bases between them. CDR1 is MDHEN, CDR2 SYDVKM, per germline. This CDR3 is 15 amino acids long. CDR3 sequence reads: CASSSRTQGGYEQYF. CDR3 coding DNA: TGTGCCAGCAGTTCCAGGACCCAGGGGGGCTACGAGCAGTACTTC.

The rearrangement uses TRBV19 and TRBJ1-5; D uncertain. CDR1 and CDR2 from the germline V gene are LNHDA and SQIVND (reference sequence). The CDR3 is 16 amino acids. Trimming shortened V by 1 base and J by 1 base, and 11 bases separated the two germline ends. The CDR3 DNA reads TGTGCCAGTAGTATAGCTGGAGCGGGGAGCAATCAGCCCCAGCATTTT. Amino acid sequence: CASSIAGAGSNQPQHF.

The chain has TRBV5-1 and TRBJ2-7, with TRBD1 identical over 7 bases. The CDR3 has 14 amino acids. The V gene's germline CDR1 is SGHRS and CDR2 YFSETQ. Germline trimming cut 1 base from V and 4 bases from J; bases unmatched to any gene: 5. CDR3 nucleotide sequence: TGCGCCAGCAGCTTGAGAGGGGGCGCGTACGAGCAGTACTTC. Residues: CASSLRGGAYEQYF.

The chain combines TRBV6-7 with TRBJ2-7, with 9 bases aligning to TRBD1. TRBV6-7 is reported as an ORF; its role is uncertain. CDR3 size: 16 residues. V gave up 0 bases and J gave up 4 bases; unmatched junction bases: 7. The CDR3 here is CASSYSGDRVWYEQYF. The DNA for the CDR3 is TGTGCCAGCAGTTACTCGGGGGACAGGGTGTGGTACGAGCAGTACTTC.

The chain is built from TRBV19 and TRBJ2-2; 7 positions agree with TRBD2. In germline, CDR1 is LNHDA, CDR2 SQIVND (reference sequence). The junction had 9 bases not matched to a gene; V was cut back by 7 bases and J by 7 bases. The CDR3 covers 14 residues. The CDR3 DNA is TGTGCCAGTAACCCTGGGCGGGAGTACGGGGAGCTGTTTTTT. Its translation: CASNPGREYGELFF.